One and the same sample provided the 9 T cell receptor beta chains below, sequenced in a study of radiotherapy plus CTLA-4 blockade in lung cancer. The assay was immunoSEQ multiplex PCR, and TCRdb's table has in-frame clones only and misses some. The sample carries about 43,000 clones, roughly 67% recorded once. Here the sequenced sample was peripheral blood, taken from a patient treated with radiotherapy plus ipilimumab. The receptors derive from a human donor with non-small cell lung cancer who had a partial response to radiotherapy plus ipilimumab.

The chain is built from TRBV6-5 and TRBJ2-3; 7 bases line up with TRBD2. J was trimmed by 1 base and V by 2 bases; bases with no gene match: 6. Germline CDR1 reads MNHEY; CDR2 reads SVGAGI. The CDR3 consists of 16 residues. CDR3 residues: CASSYAGELGTDTQYF. CDR3 DNA: TGTGCCAGCAGTTACGCGGGGGAGTTGGGCACAGATACGCAGTATTTT.

V usage is TRBV9 and J usage is TRBJ2-5, with TRBD1 matching 10 bases. V shed 2 bases and J 5 bases; nucleotides not matched to a gene: 6. The CDR3 is made up of 15 amino acids. Germline-derived CDR1 and CDR2 are SGDLS and YYNGEE. The CDR3 here is CASSVGQGDRETQYF. In nucleotides, the CDR3 is TGTGCCAGCAGCGTTGGACAGGGGGATAGGGAGACCCAGTACTTC.

This clone has a handful of counts. The chain links TRBV5-1 to TRBJ1-2; a weak D match, TRBD1 (6 bases). Trimming removed 1 base at V and 4 bases at J, with 14 bases between. CDR1 and CDR2 (germline): SGHRS, YFSETQ. This CDR3 contains 15 residues. Here the CDR3 reads CASSLTEGGGYGYTF. The DNA for the CDR3 is TGCGCCAGCAGCTTGACGGAGGGAGGGGGCTATGGCTACACCTTC. The full variable domain, completed using reference TRBV5-1 and TRBJ1-2, is KAGVTQTPRYLIKTRGQQVTLSCSPISGHRSVSWYQQTPGQGLQFLFEYFSETQRNKGNFPGRFSGRQFSNSRSEMNVSTLELGDSALYLCASSLTEGGGYGYTFGSGTRLTVV.

This sequence joins TRBV19 and TRBJ1-1, with D tentatively TRBD1 (5 bases). The CDR3 consists of 14 residues. Germline V gives CDR1 LNHDA, CDR2 SQIVND (reference sequence). The V end lost 1 base, the J end lost 5 bases, and 11 bases lay between the germline ends. CDR3 region: CASSIGAGWTEAFF. Here the CDR3 DNA reads TGTGCCAGTAGTATAGGGGCAGGGTGGACTGAAGCTTTCTTT.

The count of this clone is one. V gene TRBV30 combines with J gene TRBJ2-7; D is perhaps TRBD2 (6 bases). This CDR3 has 14 amino acids. Trimming took off 4 bases at V and 3 bases at J, with 16 bases between the two ends. The germline gives CDR1 GTSNPN, CDR2 SVGIG (reference sequence). As DNA, the CDR3 is TGTGCCTGGACCCGAGGGGAGGTCCTCTACGAGCAGTACTTC. Its translation: CAWTRGEVLYEQYF.

This rearrangement joins TRBV15 to TRBJ1-1; TRBD1 matches 9 bases. The CDR3 length is 15 residues. Looked up from germline, CDR1 is LNHNV and CDR2 is YYDKDF (reference sequence). V dropped 0 bases and J dropped 4; count of bases not matched to a gene: 3. The chain's CDR3 is CATSRETGGFTEAFF. CDR3 bases: TGTGCCACCAGCAGAGAGACAGGGGGTTTCACTGAAGCTTTCTTT.

This chain joins TRBV5-1 and TRBJ2-1; 9 bases are a match to TRBD1. The germline V gene encodes CDR1 SGHRS and CDR2 YFSETQ. The trim removed 4 bases at V and 4 bases at J, leaving 3 bases unmatched. The CDR3 covers 14 residues. CDR3 region: CASSRDRAYNEQFF. The CDR3 DNA reads as TGCGCCAGCAGCCGGGACAGGGCTTACAATGAGCAGTTCTTC.

The V gene is TRBV5-1, the J gene TRBJ1-2; D may be TRBD1 (6 bases). Germline-derived CDR1 and CDR2 are SGHRS and YFSETQ. The CDR3 loop spans 14 amino acids. Trimming stripped 4 bases from V and 4 bases from J, with 14 bases between. The CDR3 nucleotides read TGCGCCAGCAGCCCCTCACAGGGATCCTATGGCTACACCTTC. It codes for CASSPSQGSYGYTF.

The chain is built from TRBV4-2 and TRBJ1-4; 8 bases match TRBD1. There are 13 residues in the CDR3. Germline-derived CDR1 and CDR2 are LGHNA and YNFKEQ. Losses at the gene ends were 4 bases for V and 6 bases for J; bases not matched to a gene: 1. The CDR3 coding sequence is TGTGCCAGCAGCCCGGACAGGGATGAAAAACTGTTTTTT. It codes for CASSPDRDEKLFF.